This section outlines one T cell receptor beta chain sequence together with its context. Profiled with immunoSEQ multiplex PCR; TCRdb holds only in-frame clones, not every one. The table includes 390,000 or so clones, about 90% detected once. These data originate in a study of blood T cell repertoires in COVID-19. CDR3 length: 15 residues. CDR1 and CDR2 (germline): SGDLS, YYNGEE. V was pared by 1 base and J by 4 bases, with 14 bases between. Material: peripheral blood. The source of this sequence is a woman aged 25 to 39 with COVID-19, enrolled during active disease. The rearrangement joins TRBV9 to TRBJ2-5, with unresolved D. CDR3 protein: CASSVSPQVGETQYF. The CDR3 bases are TGTGCCAGCAGCGTAAGCCCCCAGGTGGGAGAGACCCAGTACTTC.